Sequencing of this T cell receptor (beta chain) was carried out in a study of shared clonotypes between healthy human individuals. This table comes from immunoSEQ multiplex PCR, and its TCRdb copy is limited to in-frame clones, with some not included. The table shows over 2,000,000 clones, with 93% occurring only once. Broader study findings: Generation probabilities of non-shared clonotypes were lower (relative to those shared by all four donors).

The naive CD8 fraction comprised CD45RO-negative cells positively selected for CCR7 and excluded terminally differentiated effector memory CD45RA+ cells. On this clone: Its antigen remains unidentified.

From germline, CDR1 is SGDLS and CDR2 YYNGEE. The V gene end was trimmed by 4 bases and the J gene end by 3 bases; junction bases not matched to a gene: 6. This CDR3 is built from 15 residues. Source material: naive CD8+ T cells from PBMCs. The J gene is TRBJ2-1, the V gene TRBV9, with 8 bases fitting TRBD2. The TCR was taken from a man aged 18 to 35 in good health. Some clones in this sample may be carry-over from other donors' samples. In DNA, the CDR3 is TGTGCCAGCAGCCCCGGGGGGGTGAACTACAATGAGCAGTTCTTC. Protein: CASSPGGVNYNEQFF.